This T cell receptor beta chain was captured by sequencing in a study of tumor and adjacent non-tumor tissue in lung cancer. General study results and limits: Tumor tissue had significantly higher TCR diversity than normal lung.

Germline V gene data show CDR1 as SQVTM and CDR2 as ANQGSEA. The length of the CDR3 is 14 residues. J gave up 3 bases and V 7 bases, and 11 bases lay outside the gene matches. No cell sorting was done before RNA was extracted from the tissue. Three rounds of nested PCR, following a modified ARM-PCR protocol, produced the TCRbeta library. TCRdb re-derived calls from the multiplex PCR reads in MiXCR, one entry per CDR3 protein. The table lists around 140,000 distinct CDR3 sequences, roughly 66% of them singletons. On this clonotype itself: Its specificity is not known.

The chain has TRBV29-1 and TRBJ1-2, with 7 positions matching TRBD1. The sequencing input was lung tumor tissue. The source of this sequence is a man between 60 and 75 years old with small cell lung cancer. The CDR3 sequence: CSDQKGGGYYGYTF. The CDR3 bases are TGCAGCGACCAGAAAGGGGGCGGCTACTATGGCTACACCTTC.